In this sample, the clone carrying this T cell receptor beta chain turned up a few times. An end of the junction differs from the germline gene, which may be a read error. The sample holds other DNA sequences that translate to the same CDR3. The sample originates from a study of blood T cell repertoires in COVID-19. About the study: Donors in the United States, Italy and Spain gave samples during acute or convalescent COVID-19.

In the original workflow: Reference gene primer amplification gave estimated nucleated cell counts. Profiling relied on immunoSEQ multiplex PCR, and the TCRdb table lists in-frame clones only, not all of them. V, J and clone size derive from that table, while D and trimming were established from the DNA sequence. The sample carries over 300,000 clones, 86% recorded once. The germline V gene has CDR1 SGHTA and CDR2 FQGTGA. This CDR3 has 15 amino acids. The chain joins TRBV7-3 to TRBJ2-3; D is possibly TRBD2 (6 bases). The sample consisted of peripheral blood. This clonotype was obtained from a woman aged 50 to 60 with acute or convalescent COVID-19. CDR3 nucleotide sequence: TGTGCCAGCAGCCTAACGGGACTGAGCACAGATACGCAGTATTTT. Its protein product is CASSLTGLSTDTQYF. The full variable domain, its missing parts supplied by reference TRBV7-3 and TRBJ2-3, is GAGVSQTPSNKVTEKGKYVELRCDPISGHTALYWYRQSLGQGPEFLIYFQGTGAADDSGLPNDRFFAVRPEGSVSTLKIQRTERGDSAVYLCASSLTGLSTDTQYFGPGTRLTVL.